This passage covers 30 T cell receptor beta chains from one sample sequenced in a study of early T cells in non-severe SARS-CoV-2 infection. TCRdb independently ran MiXCR on the 5' RACE reads; one entry per CDR3 protein. The sample shows around 60,000 distinct CDR3 sequences, roughly 18% of them seen only once. Sequenced material: whole blood, taken at baseline. These receptor sequences come from an adult who was a healthcare worker with PCR-confirmed SARS-CoV-2 infection or an uninfected control (not recorded which).

The chain is built from TRBV18 and TRBJ2-4, with TRBD1 matching 9 bases. The CDR3 covers 19 residues. V lost 0 bases to trimming and J lost 0 bases; unmatched junction nucleotides: 9. Per germline, CDR1 KGHSH and CDR2 LQKENI. CDR3 region: CASSPPSGQGPLAKNIQYF. Written as DNA, the CDR3 is TGTGCCAGCTCACCACCGTCCGGACAGGGGCCCTTAGCCAAAAACATTCAGTACTTC.

The table lists this clonotype with many counts. The rearrangement joins TRBV7-2 to TRBJ2-1; no reliable D call. The V end lost 5 bases, the J end lost 6 bases, and 14 bases lay between the germline ends. The CDR3 is 14 residues long. Germline V lookup: CDR1 SGHTA, CDR2 FQGNSA. DNA of the CDR3: TGTGCCAGCAGCAAACCCCCTTTGGGCAATGAGCAGTTCTTC. Its protein is CASSKPPLGNEQFF.

V and J are TRBV4-3 and TRBJ2-2; 9 nucleotides match TRBD2. This CDR3 has 16 residues. The J segment lost 0 bases and the V segment lost 2 bases, leaving 1 base of the junction unmatched. Germline V gene lookup returns CDR1 LGHNA and CDR2 YSLEER. The CDR3: CASSQLAGPNTGELFF. CDR3 DNA: TGCGCCAGCAGCCAACTAGCGGGACCGAACACCGGGGAGCTGTTTTTT.

This chain uses TRBV7-2 with TRBJ2-7, with unresolved D. Trimming shortened V by 1 base and J by 6 bases, and 10 bases separated the two germline ends. This CDR3 comprises 13 residues. From germline, CDR1 is SGHTA and CDR2 FQGNSA. The CDR3 bases are TGTGCCAGCAGCTTAGTCTCGCAGGTCGAGCAGTACTTC. Translating it yields CASSLVSQVEQYF.

This clonotype was picked up a small number of times. The DNA is left out, because the CDR3 cannot be placed on it with certainty; the CDR3 is given as TCRdb lists it. The chain's CDR3 is CAVGPGQPQHF. The gene calls are TRBV3-1 and TRBJ1-5; the table's D call, TRBD1, has no DNA check behind it. The CDR3 spans 11 amino acids, including both terminal residues. CDR1 LGHDT and CDR2 YNNKEL come from the germline V gene (reference sequence).

This clonotype was found a few times. The genes are TRBV11-2 and TRBJ2-2; no reliable D call. From germline, CDR1 is SGHAT and CDR2 FQNNGV. The CDR3 covers 16 residues. Trimming cost V 0 bases and J 4 bases, with 12 bases left between them. The CDR3 loop reads CASSLDRPGPTGELFF. CDR3 DNA sequence: TGTGCCAGCAGCTTAGATCGCCCGGGCCCCACCGGGGAGCTGTTTTTT.

The CDR3 region has the DNA TGTGCCACCAGTGATGAATGGGGTAATGAGCAGTTCTTC. It translates to CATSDEWGNEQFF. The J gene is TRBJ2-1, the V gene TRBV24-1, with no clear D. Germline V gene sequence: CDR1 KGHDR, CDR2 SFDVKD. The length of the CDR3 is 13 residues. Deletions cut 3 bases from V and 7 bases from J, with 9 bases between.

This clonotype was detected a few times. The chain couples TRBV6-5 to TRBJ2-3; TRBD1 might be the D (6 bases). CDR1 and CDR2 from the germline V gene are MNHEY and SVGAGI. Trimming removed 5 bases from V and 3 bases from J, with 12 bases in between. This CDR3 is 14 amino acids long. DNA for the CDR3: TGTGCCAGCAGTACGCAGGGGATGACAGATACGCAGTATTTT. Its translation: CASSTQGMTDTQYF.

This chain joins TRBV10-2 and TRBJ2-7, with D unresolved. Per germline, CDR1 WSHSY and CDR2 SAAADI. Trimming removed 6 bases at V and 5 bases at J, with 20 bases between. This CDR3 has 15 residues. The CDR3 DNA sequence: TGCGCCAGCAGCGGCCTTCGGGCGACGCTACACGAGCAGTACTTC. Amino acid sequence: CASSGLRATLHEQYF.

The chain recombines TRBV5-1 with TRBJ2-4, with 7 bases matching TRBD1. V dropped 2 bases and J dropped 8; count of bases not matched to a gene: 4. Germline loops: CDR1 SGHRS, CDR2 YFSETQ. The CDR3 length is 13 residues. The CDR3 DNA reads TGCGCCAGCAGCTTAACAGGGGATCACATTCAGTACTTC. Translated, it gives CASSLTGDHIQYF.

This clonotype was counted between two and nine times. V usage is TRBV21-1 and J usage is TRBJ1-1; the DNA was not used to check the table's D call, TRBD1. TRBV21-1 is annotated as a pseudogene. The length of the CDR3 is 12 residues. CDR3 protein: CASSAGQEFAFF. CDR3 sequence (DNA): TGTGCCAGCAGCGCCGGACAGGAGTTTGCTTTCTTT.

This clonotype was picked up a small number of times. The rearrangement links TRBV6-5 to TRBJ1-6; 8 positions match TRBD1. The CDR3 consists of 17 residues. With V trimmed by 5 bases and J by 10 bases, 16 bases remained unmatched. Germline V gene sequence: CDR1 MNHEY, CDR2 SVGAGI. CDR3 loop: CASSRPPGGTGGSPLHF. CDR3 sequence (DNA): TGTGCCAGCAGTCGCCCTCCAGGGGGCACCGGGGGCTCACCCCTCCACTTT.

This clonotype appeared many times. The chain has TRBV7-2 and TRBJ1-1, with D uncertain. This CDR3 has 15 amino acids. V gave up 1 base and J gave up 2 bases, with 11 bases separating them. CDR1 and CDR2 from the germline V gene are SGHTA and FQGNSA. The chain's CDR3 is CASSLVGQTNTEAFF. DNA for the CDR3: TGTGCCAGCAGCTTAGTAGGGCAGACAAACACTGAAGCTTTCTTT.

This clonotype was seen a few times. The chain uses TRBV5-1 and TRBJ1-1; D possibly corresponds to TRBD1 (5 bases). Germline assignment: CDR1 SGHRS and CDR2 YFSETQ. CDR3 length: 15 amino acids. V shed 5 bases and J shed 0 bases, with 14 bases lying between them. The CDR3 DNA reads TGCGCCAGCAGACCCGGACACACCTTGAACACTGAAGCTTTCTTT. Its protein is CASRPGHTLNTEAFF.

CDR3 sequence: CASIHGLRTKNTEAFF. CDR3 DNA sequence: TGTGCCAGCATTCATGGTTTAAGGACGAAGAACACTGAAGCTTTCTTT. V usage is TRBV2 and J usage is TRBJ1-1; no firm D call. Germline V gene sequence: CDR1 SNHLY, CDR2 FYNNEI. V shed 7 bases and J shed 1 base, with 19 bases lying between them. This CDR3 spans 16 amino acids. The whole variable domain, remainder taken from reference TRBV2 and TRBJ1-1, is EPEVTQTPSHQVTQMGQEVILRCVPISNHLYFYWYRQILGQKVEFLVSFYNNEISEKSEIFDDQFSVERPDGSNFTLKIRSTKLEDSAMYFCASIHGLRTKNTEAFFGQGTRLTVV.

The CDR3 reads CASSKPGANVLTF. The CDR3, as DNA: TGTGCCAGCAGTAAGCCTGGGGCCAACGTCCTGACTTTC. The gene calls are TRBV6-5 and TRBJ2-6; D is uncertain. V was shortened by 5 bases and J by 2 bases, with 4 bases between the two germline ends. This CDR3 comprises 13 residues. Germline CDR1 MNHEY, CDR2 SVGAGI.

This clonotype has a handful of counts. The V call is TRBV6-1, the J call TRBJ2-1, with a tentative D call TRBD2 (6 bases). The V and J ends lost 3 bases and 7 bases respectively, with 10 bases between them. The length of the CDR3 is 13 residues. Germline assignment: CDR1 MNHNS and CDR2 SASEGT. CDR3 loop: CASSEEGSNEQFF. As DNA, the CDR3 is TGTGCCAGCAGTGAGGAGGGTTCGAATGAGCAGTTCTTC.

This sequence joins TRBV7-2 and TRBJ2-1; possible D gene TRBD1, 6 bases. V lost 5 bases and J 3 bases, leaving 11 bases between the germline ends. The CDR3 runs to 14 residues. The germline gives CDR1 SGHTA, CDR2 FQGNSA. CDR3: CASSQDRSYNEQFF. The CDR3 nucleotides are TGTGCCAGCAGCCAGGACAGAAGCTACAATGAGCAGTTCTTC.

This clonotype was seen a few times. This chain connects TRBV7-9 to TRBJ2-7, with 15 bases identical to TRBD2. The V gene end was trimmed by 2 bases and the J gene end by 3 bases; junction bases not matched to a gene: 8. From germline, CDR1 is SEHNR and CDR2 FQNEAQ (reference sequence). The CDR3 is 18 amino acids. The CDR3 DNA reads as TGTGCCAGCAGCTTAAGTCCGGGACTAGCGGGAGGAATCTACGAGCAGTACTTC. This sequence encodes CASSLSPGLAGGIYEQYF.

This clonotype was seen at least ten times. The chain combines TRBV27 with TRBJ2-6; maybe TRBD2 (7 bases). Trimming stripped 3 bases from V and 0 bases from J, with 24 bases between. This CDR3 has 21 amino acids. Germline values: CDR1 MNHEY, CDR2 SMNVEV (reference sequence). The CDR3 here is CASSFMDHLRGANSGANVLTF. The CDR3 nucleotides read TGTGCCAGCAGTTTTATGGACCACCTTCGGGGGGCAAACTCTGGGGCCAACGTCCTGACTTTC.

In this sample, this clonotype turned up a few times. This chain uses TRBV9 with TRBJ2-7, with 9 bases aligning to TRBD1. This CDR3 comprises 16 residues. Germline V gene lookup returns CDR1 SGDLS and CDR2 YYNGEE. Trimming removed 0 bases from V and 2 bases from J; junction bases left unmatched: 6. In nucleotides, the CDR3 is TGTGCCAGCAGCGTAGGGGGACAGGGCCGGACCTACGAGCAGTACTTC. It encodes CASSVGGQGRTYEQYF.

This chain uses TRBV20-1 with TRBJ2-1, with 9 positions matching TRBD1. Germline loops: CDR1 DFQATT, CDR2 SNEGSKA (reference sequence). The CDR3 loop spans 16 amino acids. The junction had 17 bases not matched to a gene; V was cut back by 8 bases and J by 6 bases. CDR3 residues: CSPLPLRGQGFNEQFF. The CDR3 DNA reads as TGCAGTCCTTTGCCCCTCCGGGGACAGGGATTCAATGAGCAGTTCTTC.

The genes are TRBV12-3 or TRBV12-4 and TRBJ1-5, with 9 nucleotides matching TRBD1. The CDR3 extends over 14 amino acids. V shed 5 bases, J shed 1 base, and the junction held 0 bases outside the gene matches. The CDR3 bases are TGTGCCAGCAGTGGACAGGGGAGCAATCAGCCCCAGCATTTT. Translating gives CASSGQGSNQPQHF.

This sequence joins TRBV12-3 or TRBV12-4 and TRBJ1-2; unclear D gene. The CDR3 totals 16 residues. V was cut by 6 bases and J by 1 base, with 18 bases left in between. The CDR3 DNA reads as TGTGCCAGCAGCAAACCTTTGGGCAGGCATAACTATGGCTACACCTTC. It yields the protein CASSKPLGRHNYGYTF.

The chain links TRBV19 to TRBJ1-4; D gene uncertain. Between the trimmed V and J ends, which lost 9 bases and 8 bases, there was a span of 16 bases. The CDR3 consists of 13 residues. Germline V gene lookup returns CDR1 LNHDA and CDR2 SQIVND (reference sequence). The DNA of the CDR3 is TGTGCCAGCTCTCCCGAAGGGCCCGAAAAACTGTTTTTT. The encoded protein is CASSPEGPEKLFF.

This clonotype was counted many times. V and J are TRBV6-4 and TRBJ2-7; TRBD1 matches 10 bases. Germline values: CDR1 MRHNA, CDR2 SNTAGT. Trimming took 6 bases from V and 5 from J; bases not matched to a gene: 4. The CDR3 is made up of 13 amino acids. Here the CDR3 DNA reads TGTGCCAGCAGCCGGGACAGGGGCGACGAGCAGTACTTC. Protein sequence: CASSRDRGDEQYF.

This clonotype was detected only a few times. The chain joins TRBV4-2 to TRBJ2-3; TRBD2 agrees at 9 bases. The CDR3 is 15 amino acids. Per germline, CDR1 LGHNA and CDR2 YNFKEQ. Trimming at V came to 1 base and at J to 6 bases, leaving 5 bases not matched to a gene. The CDR3 loop reads CASSQALAGSDTQYF. CDR3 DNA sequence: TGTGCCAGCAGCCAAGCACTAGCGGGTTCGGATACGCAGTATTTT.

The rearrangement uses TRBV30 and TRBJ2-1; 9 positions agree with TRBD2. Germline values: CDR1 GTSNPN, CDR2 SVGIG (reference sequence). The ends lost 1 base at V and 7 bases at J; junction bases unmatched: 8. The CDR3 runs 15 residues. The CDR3 loop is CAWSAGTSQWNEQFF. The CDR3 DNA is TGTGCCTGGAGTGCCGGGACTAGCCAGTGGAATGAGCAGTTCTTC. The complete variable domain, with remaining parts taken from reference TRBV30 and TRBJ2-1, reads SQTIHQWPATLVQPVGSPLSLECTVEGTSNPNLYWYRQAAGRGLQLLFYSVGIGQISSEVPQNLSASRPQDRQFILSSKKLLLSDSGFYLCAWSAGTSQWNEQFFGPGTRLTVL.

The table lists this clonotype with many counts. The J gene is TRBJ2-7, the V gene TRBV7-7; 7 bases fit TRBD1. Per germline, CDR1 SSHAT and CDR2 FNYEAQ (reference sequence). This CDR3 comprises 14 residues. J gave up 2 bases and V 3 bases, and 4 bases lay outside the gene matches. CDR3 in DNA: TGTGCCAGCAGCTTGGGGACAGAAACCTACGAGCAGTACTTC. Translation: CASSLGTETYEQYF.

The rearrangement joins TRBV5-1 to TRBJ2-2, with TRBD2 as a possible D gene (6 bases). This CDR3 is 15 amino acids long. V was clipped by 3 bases and J by 0 bases, with 9 bases between them. Germline V CDR1 and CDR2: SGHRS, YFSETQ. This chain's CDR3 is CASSWGDPNTGELFF. CDR3 DNA sequence: TGCGCCAGCAGCTGGGGGGACCCGAACACCGGGGAGCTGTTTTTT.